These T cell receptor beta chains were read from a single sample in a study of T cell responses to AZD1222 COVID-19 vaccine. Assay used: immunoSEQ multiplex PCR; TCRdb lists only in-frame clones, some missing. Altogether over 100,000 clones are present, approximately 88% being singletons, with the ten largest covering roughly 6.3%. Sequenced here: peripheral blood, sampled on day 0 of AZD1222 vaccination. These receptors all come from an adult in good health. CDR3s include the opening cysteine and the closing phenylalanine or tryptophan. The D gene is left open where the match is weak. Only part of the rows carry a size: once, few, many, or a class if the clone is expanded.

D gene: .; clone size: .; J gene: TRBJ2-1; V gene: TRBV14; CDR3 protein: CASSQPNGGGRQFF; CDR3 DNA: TGTGCCAGCAGCCAGCCCAATGGAGGTGGAAGGCAGTTCTTC
D gene: .; clone size: .; J gene: TRBJ1-2; V gene: TRBV25-1; CDR3 protein: CASSAQANYGYTF; CDR3 DNA: TGTGCCAGCAGCGCTCAAGCTAACTATGGCTACACCTTC
D gene: TRBD1; clone size: once; J gene: TRBJ2-5; V gene: TRBV29-1; CDR3 protein: CSGTTGTQETQYF; CDR3 DNA: TGCAGCGGCACGACAGGGACACAAGAGACCCAGTACTTC
D gene: TRBD1; clone size: .; J gene: TRBJ1-2; V gene: TRBV6-5; CDR3 protein: CASRETGGFYGYTF; CDR3 DNA: TGTGCCAGCAGAGAGACAGGGGGCTTCTATGGCTACACCTTC
D gene: .; clone size: .; J gene: TRBJ1-2; V gene: TRBV6-6; CDR3 protein: CASTEGGSHYGYTF; CDR3 DNA: TGTGCCAGCACCGAAGGGGGGTCTCATTATGGCTACACCTTC
D gene: .; clone size: .; J gene: TRBJ1-1; V gene: TRBV30; CDR3 protein: CAWSGFARGGTEAFF; CDR3 DNA: TGTGCCTGGAGTGGCTTCGCCCGAGGGGGCACTGAAGCTTTCTTT
D gene: .; clone size: .; J gene: TRBJ1-1; V gene: TRBV3-1/TRBV3-2; CDR3 protein: CASSLGEGNTEAFF; CDR3 DNA: TGTGCCAGCAGCCTAGGGGAGGGAAACACTGAAGCTTTCTTT
D gene: .; clone size: few; J gene: TRBJ1-1; V gene: TRBV30; CDR3 protein: CAWSVQTNTEAFF; CDR3 DNA: TGTGCCTGGAGTGTACAGACGAACACTGAAGCTTTCTTT
D gene: .; clone size: few; J gene: TRBJ1-2; V gene: TRBV2; CDR3 protein: CASSEALYGHPHTF; CDR3 DNA: TGTGCCAGCAGTGAAGCATTATATGGACACCCACATACCTTC
D gene: TRBD1; clone size: .; J gene: TRBJ1-5; V gene: TRBV5-1; CDR3 protein: CASSLTGGKPQHF; CDR3 DNA: TGCGCCAGCAGCTTAACAGGGGGCAAACCCCAGCATTTT
D gene: .; clone size: .; J gene: TRBJ1-1; V gene: TRBV4-2; CDR3 protein: CASSQDGQLNTEAFF; CDR3 DNA: TGTGCCAGCAGCCAAGACGGACAGCTGAACACTGAAGCTTTCTTT
D gene: .; clone size: .; J gene: TRBJ2-3; V gene: TRBV5-6; CDR3 protein: CASGVITDTQYF; CDR3 DNA: TGTGCCAGCGGAGTCATCACAGATACGCAGTATTTT
D gene: .; clone size: .; J gene: TRBJ2-2; V gene: TRBV29-1; CDR3 protein: CSAVGGTSGTGELFF; CDR3 DNA: TGCAGCGCCGTGGGGGGGACATCTGGCACCGGGGAGCTGTTTTTT
D gene: .; clone size: .; J gene: TRBJ1-3; V gene: TRBV7-6; CDR3 protein: CASSLPSTVNSGNTIYF; CDR3 DNA: TGTGCCAGCAGCTTACCCTCGACAGTTAACTCTGGAAACACCATATATTTT
D gene: .; clone size: few; J gene: TRBJ1-2; V gene: TRBV29-1; CDR3 protein: CSVLLPPYGYTF; CDR3 DNA: TGCAGCGTGCTCCTCCCCCCCTATGGCTACACCTTC
D gene: .; clone size: once; J gene: TRBJ1-5; V gene: TRBV6-1; CDR3 protein: CASSEDSENQPQHF; CDR3 DNA: TGTGCCAGCAGTGAAGACTCGGAGAATCAGCCCCAGCATTTT
D gene: .; clone size: .; J gene: TRBJ2-3; V gene: TRBV6-6; CDR3 protein: CASSFPSGTLDTQYF; CDR3 DNA: TGTGCCAGCAGTTTCCCATCCGGGACCCTAGATACGCAGTATTTT
D gene: .; clone size: .; J gene: TRBJ1-1; V gene: TRBV6-6; CDR3 protein: CASGREMNTEAFF; CDR3 DNA: TGTGCCAGCGGAAGAGAGATGAACACTGAAGCTTTCTTT
D gene: TRBD1; clone size: .; J gene: TRBJ1-2; V gene: TRBV27; CDR3 protein: CASSADRGAGYTF; CDR3 DNA: TGTGCCAGCAGCGCCGACAGGGGTGCTGGCTACACCTTC
D gene: .; clone size: .; J gene: TRBJ1-2; V gene: TRBV2; CDR3 protein: CASPPSNYGYTF; CDR3 DNA: TGTGCCAGCCCCCCGAGTAACTATGGCTACACCTTC
D gene: .; clone size: .; J gene: TRBJ2-3; V gene: TRBV7-3; CDR3 protein: CASSSASGAGADTQYF; CDR3 DNA: TGTGCCAGCAGCTCGGCGTCGGGAGCCGGCGCAGATACGCAGTATTTT
D gene: .; clone size: .; J gene: TRBJ1-4; V gene: TRBV2; CDR3 protein: CASSARGARVQTGGEKLFF; CDR3 DNA: TGTGCCAGCAGCGCCCGGGGGGCGCGTGTGCAAACGGGGGGTGAAAAACTGTTTTTT
D gene: .; clone size: .; J gene: TRBJ1-2; V gene: TRBV5-6; CDR3 protein: CASSLVREAGAYGYTF; CDR3 DNA: TGTGCCAGCAGCTTGGTACGGGAGGCGGGGGCTTATGGCTACACCTTC
D gene: .; clone size: .; J gene: TRBJ1-4; V gene: TRBV6-6; CDR3 protein: CASSYLSVMHNEKLFF; CDR3 DNA: TGTGCCAGCAGTTACCTTTCGGTCATGCATAATGAAAAACTGTTTTTT
D gene: .; clone size: .; J gene: TRBJ1-1; V gene: TRBV9; CDR3 protein: CASSVGSLGGENTEAFF; CDR3 DNA: TGTGCCAGCAGCGTAGGGTCTCTGGGAGGGGAGAACACTGAAGCTTTCTTT
D gene: TRBD2; clone size: .; J gene: TRBJ2-7; V gene: TRBV18; CDR3 protein: CASSRGLAGAYEQYF; CDR3 DNA: TGTGCCAGCTCACGCGGACTAGCGGGGGCCTACGAGCAGTACTTC
D gene: TRBD1; clone size: .; J gene: TRBJ1-3; V gene: TRBV18; CDR3 protein: CASSAGQFSGNTIYF; CDR3 DNA: TGTGCCAGCTCAGCGGGACAGTTCTCTGGAAACACCATATATTTT
D gene: TRBD2; clone size: .; J gene: TRBJ2-5; V gene: TRBV5-8; CDR3 protein: CASSTGLAGAPETQYF; CDR3 DNA: TGTGCCAGCAGCACGGGACTAGCGGGGGCTCCCGAGACCCAGTACTTC
D gene: .; clone size: .; J gene: TRBJ1-5; V gene: TRBV18; CDR3 protein: CASSYDIGGWAVGQPQHF; CDR3 DNA: TGTGCCAGCTCTTACGACATCGGGGGTTGGGCGGTGGGTCAGCCCCAGCATTTT
D gene: .; clone size: .; J gene: TRBJ1-1; V gene: TRBV7-9; CDR3 protein: CASSPVVKANTEAFF; CDR3 DNA: TGTGCCAGCAGCCCCGTAGTGAAGGCGAACACTGAAGCTTTCTTT
D gene: TRBD1; clone size: .; J gene: TRBJ2-1; V gene: TRBV30; CDR3 protein: CAWSRPGTGTRFF; CDR3 DNA: TGTGCCTGGAGTCGTCCCGGGACAGGGACCAGGTTCTTC
D gene: .; clone size: .; J gene: TRBJ2-1; V gene: TRBV30; CDR3 protein: CAWSVRRGRSYNEQFF; CDR3 DNA: TGTGCCTGGAGTGTACGCCGGGGTCGCTCCTACAATGAGCAGTTCTTC
D gene: .; clone size: .; J gene: TRBJ1-3; V gene: TRBV19; CDR3 protein: CASSTRIPSGNTIYF; CDR3 DNA: TGTGCCAGTAGTACCAGGATCCCCTCTGGAAACACCATATATTTT
D gene: .; clone size: .; J gene: TRBJ1-1; V gene: TRBV10-2; CDR3 protein: CASRGREAFF; CDR3 DNA: TGCGCCAGCAGGGGACGAGAAGCTTTCTTT
D gene: .; clone size: once; J gene: TRBJ2-1; V gene: TRBV12-3/TRBV12-4; CDR3 protein: CASSLVDEQFF; CDR3 DNA: TGTGCCAGCAGTTTAGTTGATGAGCAGTTCTTC
D gene: TRBD1; clone size: .; J gene: TRBJ2-1; V gene: TRBV30; CDR3 protein: CAWRGQYDEQFF; CDR3 DNA: TGTGCCTGGAGGGGACAGTACGATGAGCAGTTCTTC
D gene: .; clone size: .; J gene: TRBJ1-1; V gene: TRBV5-1; CDR3 protein: CASSLANEQGNEAFF; CDR3 DNA: TGCGCCAGCAGCTTGGCCAATGAGCAGGGAAATGAAGCTTTCTTT
D gene: .; clone size: .; J gene: TRBJ1-2; V gene: TRBV15; CDR3 protein: CATSRDRGVYGYTF; CDR3 DNA: TGTGCCACCAGCAGAGACCGGGGGGTATATGGCTACACCTTC
D gene: .; clone size: .; J gene: TRBJ1-2; V gene: TRBV4-1; CDR3 protein: CASSQGAERALYGYTF; CDR3 DNA: TGCGCCAGCAGCCAAGGGGCGGAGAGGGCCCTCTATGGCTACACCTTC
D gene: .; clone size: .; J gene: TRBJ2-4; V gene: TRBV18; CDR3 protein: CASSPYRKDIQYF; CDR3 DNA: TGTGCCAGCTCACCATATCGAAAGGACATTCAGTACTTC
D gene: .; clone size: .; J gene: TRBJ1-4; V gene: TRBV11-2; CDR3 protein: CASSYRTAEDEKLFF; CDR3 DNA: TGTGCCAGCAGCTATAGGACGGCTGAAGATGAAAAACTGTTTTTT
D gene: .; clone size: .; J gene: TRBJ1-2; V gene: TRBV7-2; CDR3 protein: CASSLNPGLNYGYTF; CDR3 DNA: TGTGCCAGCAGCTTAAACCCAGGGCTTAACTATGGCTACACCTTC